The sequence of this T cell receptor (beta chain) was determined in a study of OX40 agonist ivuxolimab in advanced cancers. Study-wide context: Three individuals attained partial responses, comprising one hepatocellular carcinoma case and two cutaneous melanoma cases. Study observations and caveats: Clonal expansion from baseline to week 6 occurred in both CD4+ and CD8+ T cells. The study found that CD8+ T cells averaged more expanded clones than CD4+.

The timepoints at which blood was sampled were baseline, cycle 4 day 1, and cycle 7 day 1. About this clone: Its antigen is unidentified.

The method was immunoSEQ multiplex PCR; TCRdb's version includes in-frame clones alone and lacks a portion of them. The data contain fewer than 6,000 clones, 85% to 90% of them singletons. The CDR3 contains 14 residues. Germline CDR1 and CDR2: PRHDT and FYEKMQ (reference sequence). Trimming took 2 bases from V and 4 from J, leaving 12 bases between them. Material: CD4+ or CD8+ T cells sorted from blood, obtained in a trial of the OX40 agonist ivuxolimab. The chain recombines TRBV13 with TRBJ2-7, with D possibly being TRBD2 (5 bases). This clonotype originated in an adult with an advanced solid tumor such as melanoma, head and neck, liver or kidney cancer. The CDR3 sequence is CASSLRGSIYEQYF. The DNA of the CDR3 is TGTGCCAGCAGCTTAAGAGGGAGCATATACGAGCAGTACTTC.